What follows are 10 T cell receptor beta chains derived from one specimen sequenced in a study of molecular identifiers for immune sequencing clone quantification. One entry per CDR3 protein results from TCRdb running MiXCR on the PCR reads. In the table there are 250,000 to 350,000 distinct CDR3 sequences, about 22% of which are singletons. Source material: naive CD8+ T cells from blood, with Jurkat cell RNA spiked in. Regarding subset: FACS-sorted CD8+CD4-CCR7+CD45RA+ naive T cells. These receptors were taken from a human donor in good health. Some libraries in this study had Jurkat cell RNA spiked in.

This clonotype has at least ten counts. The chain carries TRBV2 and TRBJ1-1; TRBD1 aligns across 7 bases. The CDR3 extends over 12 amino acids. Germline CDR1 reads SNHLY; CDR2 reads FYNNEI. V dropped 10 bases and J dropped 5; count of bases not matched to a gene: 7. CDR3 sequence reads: CATGGMGTEAFF. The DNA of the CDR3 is TGTGCCACAGGGGGTATGGGAACTGAAGCTTTCTTT. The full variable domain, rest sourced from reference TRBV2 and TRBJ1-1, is EPEVTQTPSHQVTQMGQEVILRCVPISNHLYFYWYRQILGQKVEFLVSFYNNEISEKSEIFDDQFSVERPDGSNFTLKIRSTKLEDSAMYFCATGGMGTEAFFGQGTRLTVV.

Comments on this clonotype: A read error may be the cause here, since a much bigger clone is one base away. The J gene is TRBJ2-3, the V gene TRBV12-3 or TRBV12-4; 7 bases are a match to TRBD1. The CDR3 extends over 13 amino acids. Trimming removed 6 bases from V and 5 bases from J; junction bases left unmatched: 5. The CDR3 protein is CASRRDRLDTQYF. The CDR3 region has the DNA TGTGCCAGCAGGAGGGACAGACTAGATACGCAGTATTTT.

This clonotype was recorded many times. The CDR3 nucleotides read TGTGCCAGCAGCTTACAGGGGAGCCATCAGCCCCAGCATTTT. Amino acid sequence: CASSLQGSHQPQHF. The gene calls are TRBV7-9 and TRBJ1-5; D perhaps matches TRBD1 (6 bases). Trimming stripped 2 bases from V and 5 bases from J, with 10 bases between. CDR1 is SEHNR, CDR2 FQNEAQ, per germline (reference sequence). This CDR3 has 14 residues. Full variable domain (rest looked up from reference TRBV7-9 and TRBJ1-5): DTGVSQNPRHKITKRGQNVTFRCDPISEHNRLYWYRQTLGQGPEFLTYFQNEAQLEKSRLLSDRFSAERPKGSFSTLEIQRTEQGDSAMYLCASSLQGSHQPQHFGDGTRLSIL.

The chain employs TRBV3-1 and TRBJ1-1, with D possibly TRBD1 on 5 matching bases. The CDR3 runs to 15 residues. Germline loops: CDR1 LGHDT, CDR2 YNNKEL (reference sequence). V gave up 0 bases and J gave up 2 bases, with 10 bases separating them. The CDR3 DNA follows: TGTGCCAGCAGCCAAGACCCCGGGGGAAACACTGAAGCTTTCTTT. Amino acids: CASSQDPGGNTEAFF.

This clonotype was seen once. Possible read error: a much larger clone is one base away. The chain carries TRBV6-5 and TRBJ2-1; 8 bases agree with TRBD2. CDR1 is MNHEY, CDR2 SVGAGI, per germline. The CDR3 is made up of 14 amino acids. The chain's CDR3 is CASSYTGGPRERFF. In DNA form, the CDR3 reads TGTGCCAGCAGTTACACGGGAGGGCCGCGTGAGCGGTTCTTC.

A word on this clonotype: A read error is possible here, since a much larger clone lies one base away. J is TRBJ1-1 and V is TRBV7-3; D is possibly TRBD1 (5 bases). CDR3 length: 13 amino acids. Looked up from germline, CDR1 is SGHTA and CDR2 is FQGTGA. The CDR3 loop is CAGSWGMNTEAFF. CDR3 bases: TGTGCCGGCAGCTGGGGCATGAACACTGAAGCTTTCTTT.

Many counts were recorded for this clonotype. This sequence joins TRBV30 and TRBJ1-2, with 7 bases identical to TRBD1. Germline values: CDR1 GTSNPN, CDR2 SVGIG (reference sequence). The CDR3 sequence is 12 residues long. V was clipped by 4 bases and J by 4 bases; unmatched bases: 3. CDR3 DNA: TGTGCCTGGAAGGGGACAGCCTATGGCTACACCTTC. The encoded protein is CAWKGTAYGYTF.

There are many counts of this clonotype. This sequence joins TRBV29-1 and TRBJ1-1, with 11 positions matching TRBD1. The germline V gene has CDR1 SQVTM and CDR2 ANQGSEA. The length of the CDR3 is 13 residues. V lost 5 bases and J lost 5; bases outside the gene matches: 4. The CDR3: CSVRTGGETEAFF. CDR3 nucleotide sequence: TGCAGCGTTCGGACAGGGGGCGAAACTGAAGCTTTCTTT.

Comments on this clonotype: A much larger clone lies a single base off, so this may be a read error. In nucleotides, the CDR3 is TGTGCCAGCAGCTCAGAGTCCAGGCTGTACACTGAAGCTTTCTTT. Amino acids: CASSSESRLYTEAFF. The chain uses TRBV7-2 and TRBJ1-1; no clear D gene. The CDR3 length is 15 residues. V dropped 4 bases and J dropped 3 bases, with 15 bases sitting between them. Germline V gene lookup returns CDR1 SGHTA and CDR2 FQGNSA.

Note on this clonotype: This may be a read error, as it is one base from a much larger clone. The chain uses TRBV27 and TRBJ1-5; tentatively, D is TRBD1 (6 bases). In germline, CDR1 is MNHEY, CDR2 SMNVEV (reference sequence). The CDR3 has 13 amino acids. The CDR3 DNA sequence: TGTGCCAGCCGAGACAGGCGCAATCAGACCCAGCATTTT. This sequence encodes CASRDRRNQTQHF.